These 3 T cell receptor beta chains came from one sample sequenced in a study of identical twins. In TCRdb, the 5' RACE reads were re-called with MiXCR into one record per CDR3 protein. The sample shows 450,000 to 650,000 distinct CDR3 sequences, roughly 9.9% of them seen only once. The sample was also reused in another study, on yellow fever vaccine responses in identical twins.

The specimen was PBMCs. The receptors derive from a woman under 30 in good health.

Turning to this clonotype: Possible read error: a much larger clone is one base away. J is TRBJ2-1 and V is TRBV20-1; D unresolved. The CDR3 runs 13 residues. With 1 base removed from V and 3 bases from J, the gap between germline ends came to 7 bases. Looked up from germline, CDR1 is DFQATT and CDR2 is SNEGSKA (reference sequence). CDR3 nucleotides: TGCAGTGCTAGAGCCATCGGCTACAATGAGCAGTTCTTC. Its protein product is CSARAIGYNEQFF.

The table lists this clonotype with a few counts. This chain connects TRBV7-2 to TRBJ2-7; a possible D gene is TRBD2 (6 bases). Trimming took 2 bases from V and 3 from J, leaving 14 bases between them. Germline CDR1 is SGHTA and CDR2 is FQGNSA. This CDR3 region has 15 residues. The CDR3 is CASSLRTSGDYEQYF. DNA for the CDR3: TGTGCCAGCAGCTTAAGGACTTCGGGGGACTACGAGCAGTACTTC.

J is TRBJ2-1 and V is TRBV6-2 or TRBV6-3; no reliable D call. Trimming removed 2 bases from V and 7 bases from J, with 9 bases in between. The CDR3 totals 13 residues. Germline-derived CDR1 and CDR2 are MNHEY and SVGEGT. CDR3 bases: TGTGCCAGCAGTTACCTCCTCGGGAATGAGCAGTTCTTC. This sequence encodes CASSYLLGNEQFF.